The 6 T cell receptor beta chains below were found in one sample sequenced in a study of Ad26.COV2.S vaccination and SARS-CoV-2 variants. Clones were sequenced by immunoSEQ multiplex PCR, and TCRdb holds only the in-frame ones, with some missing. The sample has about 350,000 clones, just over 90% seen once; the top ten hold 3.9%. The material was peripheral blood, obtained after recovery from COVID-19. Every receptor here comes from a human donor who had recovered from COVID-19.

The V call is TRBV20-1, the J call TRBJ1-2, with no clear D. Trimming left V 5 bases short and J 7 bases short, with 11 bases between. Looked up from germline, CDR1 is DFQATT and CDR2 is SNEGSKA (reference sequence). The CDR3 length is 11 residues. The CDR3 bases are TGCAGTGCTGGCCTGTCGGGTGGCTACACCTTC. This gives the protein CSAGLSGGYTF.

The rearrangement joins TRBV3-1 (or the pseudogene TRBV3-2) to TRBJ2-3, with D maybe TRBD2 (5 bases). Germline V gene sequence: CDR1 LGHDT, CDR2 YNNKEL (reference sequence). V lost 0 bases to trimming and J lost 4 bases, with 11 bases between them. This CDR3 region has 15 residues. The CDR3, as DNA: TGTGCCAGCAGCCAAGACAGGCTAGCCTCAGATACGCAGTATTTT. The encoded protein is CASSQDRLASDTQYF.

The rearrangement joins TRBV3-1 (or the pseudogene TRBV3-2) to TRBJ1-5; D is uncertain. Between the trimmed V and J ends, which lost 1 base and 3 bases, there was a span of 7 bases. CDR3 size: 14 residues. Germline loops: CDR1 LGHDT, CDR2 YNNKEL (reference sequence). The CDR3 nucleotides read TGTGCCAGCAGCCAAGCGGCAAACAATCAGCCCCAGCATTTT. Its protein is CASSQAANNQPQHF.

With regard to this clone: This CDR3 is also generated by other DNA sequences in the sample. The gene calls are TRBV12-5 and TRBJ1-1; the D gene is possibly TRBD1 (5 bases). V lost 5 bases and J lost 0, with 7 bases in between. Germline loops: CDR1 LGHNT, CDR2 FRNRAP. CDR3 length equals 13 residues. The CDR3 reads CASGLGVNTEAFF. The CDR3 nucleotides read TGTGCTAGTGGTCTAGGGGTGAACACTGAAGCTTTCTTT.

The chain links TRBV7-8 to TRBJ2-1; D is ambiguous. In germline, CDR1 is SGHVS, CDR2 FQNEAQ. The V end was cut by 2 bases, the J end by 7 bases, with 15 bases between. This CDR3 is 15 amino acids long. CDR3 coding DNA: TGTGCCAGCAGCTTATCCAGCGCAGGCCGGAATGAGCAGTTCTTC. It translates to CASSLSSAGRNEQFF.

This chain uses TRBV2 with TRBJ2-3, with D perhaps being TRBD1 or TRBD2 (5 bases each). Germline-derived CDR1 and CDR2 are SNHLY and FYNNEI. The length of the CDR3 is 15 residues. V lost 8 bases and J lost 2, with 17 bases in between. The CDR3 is CASGGWTYNTDTQYF. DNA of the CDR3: TGTGCCAGCGGGGGTTGGACGTACAACACAGATACGCAGTATTTT. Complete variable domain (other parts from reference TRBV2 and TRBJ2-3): EPEVTQTPSHQVTQMGQEVILRCVPISNHLYFYWYRQILGQKVEFLVSFYNNEISEKSEIFDDQFSVERPDGSNFTLKIRSTKLEDSAMYFCASGGWTYNTDTQYFGPGTRLTVL.